This TCR beta chain was identified during a study of CD8 T cells in cerebrospinal fluid in Alzheimer's disease. Using the 10x single-cell sequencing reads, TCRdb records one entry per CDR3 protein without DNA. The sample features around 1,200 distinct CDR3 sequences, with around 8% in its top ten. Study-wide results and limits: Expanded clones of at least 3% were commoner in Alzheimer's patients than healthy subjects. EBV-specific TCRs in cerebrospinal fluid reportedly do not establish a causal EBV–Alzheimer's link.

In terms of frequency, this clonotype is large. Its antigen is not identified. The CDR3 length is 17 residues. Germline CDR1 SNHLY, CDR2 FYNNEI. The rearrangement links TRBV2 to TRBJ2-3; TCRdb names TRBD2, which stays unverified in the absence of DNA. What was sequenced was cerebrospinal fluid. The sequence was obtained from a human donor in good health. CDR3 in amino acids: CASSEGAAGLITDTQYF.